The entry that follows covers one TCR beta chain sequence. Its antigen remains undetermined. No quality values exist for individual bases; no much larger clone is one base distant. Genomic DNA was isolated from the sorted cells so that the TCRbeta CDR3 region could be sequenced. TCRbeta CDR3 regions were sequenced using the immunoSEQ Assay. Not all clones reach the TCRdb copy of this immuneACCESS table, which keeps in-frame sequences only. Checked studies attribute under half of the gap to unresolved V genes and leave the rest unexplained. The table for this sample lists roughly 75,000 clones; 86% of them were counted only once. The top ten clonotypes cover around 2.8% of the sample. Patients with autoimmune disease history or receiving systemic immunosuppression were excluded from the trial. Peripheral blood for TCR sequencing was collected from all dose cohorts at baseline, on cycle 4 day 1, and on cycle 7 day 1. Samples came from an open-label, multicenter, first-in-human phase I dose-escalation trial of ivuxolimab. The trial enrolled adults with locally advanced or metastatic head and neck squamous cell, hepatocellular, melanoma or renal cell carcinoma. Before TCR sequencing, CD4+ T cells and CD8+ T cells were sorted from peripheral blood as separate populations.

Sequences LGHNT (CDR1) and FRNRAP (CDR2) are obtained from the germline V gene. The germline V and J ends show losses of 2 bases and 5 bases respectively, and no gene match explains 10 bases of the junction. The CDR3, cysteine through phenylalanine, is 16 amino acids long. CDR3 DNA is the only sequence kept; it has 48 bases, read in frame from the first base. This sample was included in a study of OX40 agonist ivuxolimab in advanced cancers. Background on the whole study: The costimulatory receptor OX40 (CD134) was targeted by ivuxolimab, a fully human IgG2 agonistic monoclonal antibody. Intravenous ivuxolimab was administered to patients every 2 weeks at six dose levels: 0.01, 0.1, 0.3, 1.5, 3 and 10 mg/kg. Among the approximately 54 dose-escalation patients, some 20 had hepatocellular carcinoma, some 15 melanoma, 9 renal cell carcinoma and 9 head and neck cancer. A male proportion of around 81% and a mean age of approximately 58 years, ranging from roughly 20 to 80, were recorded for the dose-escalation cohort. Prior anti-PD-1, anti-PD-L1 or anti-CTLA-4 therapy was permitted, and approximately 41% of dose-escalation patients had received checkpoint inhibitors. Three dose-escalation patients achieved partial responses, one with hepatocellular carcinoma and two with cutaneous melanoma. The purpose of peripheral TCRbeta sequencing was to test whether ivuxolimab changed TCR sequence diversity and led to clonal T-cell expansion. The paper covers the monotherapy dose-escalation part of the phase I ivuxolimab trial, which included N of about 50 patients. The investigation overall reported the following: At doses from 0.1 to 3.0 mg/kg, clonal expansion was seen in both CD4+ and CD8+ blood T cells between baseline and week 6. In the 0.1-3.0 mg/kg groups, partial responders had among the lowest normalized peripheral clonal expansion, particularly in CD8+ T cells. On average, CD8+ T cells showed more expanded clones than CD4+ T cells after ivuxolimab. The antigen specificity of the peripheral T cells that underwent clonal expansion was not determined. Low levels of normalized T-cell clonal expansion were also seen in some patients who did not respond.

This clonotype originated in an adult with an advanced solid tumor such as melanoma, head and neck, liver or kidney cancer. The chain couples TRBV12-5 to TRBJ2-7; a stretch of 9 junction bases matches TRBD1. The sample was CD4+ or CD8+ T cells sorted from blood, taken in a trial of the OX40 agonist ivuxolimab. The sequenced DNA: TGTGCTAGTGGTTTGTCGTTCCAGACAGGGGGGCACGAGCAGTACTTC. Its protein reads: CASGLSFQTGGHEQYF.